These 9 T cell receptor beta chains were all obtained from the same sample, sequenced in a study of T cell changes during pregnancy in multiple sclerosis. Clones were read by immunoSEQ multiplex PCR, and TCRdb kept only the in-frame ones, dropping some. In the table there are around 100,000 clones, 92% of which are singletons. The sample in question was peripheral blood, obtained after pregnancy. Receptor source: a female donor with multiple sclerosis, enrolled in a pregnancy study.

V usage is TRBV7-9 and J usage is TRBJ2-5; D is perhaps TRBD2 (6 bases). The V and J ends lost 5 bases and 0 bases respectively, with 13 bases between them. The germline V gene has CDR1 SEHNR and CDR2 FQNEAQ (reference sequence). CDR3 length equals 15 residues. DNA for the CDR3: TGTGCCAGCAGCCTTAGTACTAGCTACCAAGAGACCCAGTACTTC. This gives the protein CASSLSTSYQETQYF.

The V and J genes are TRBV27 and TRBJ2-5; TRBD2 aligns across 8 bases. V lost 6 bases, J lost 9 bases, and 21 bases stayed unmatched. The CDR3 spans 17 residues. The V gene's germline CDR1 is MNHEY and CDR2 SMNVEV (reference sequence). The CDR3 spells CASRPNPGTSKGRAQYF. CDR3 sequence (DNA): TGTGCCAGCAGGCCCAACCCCGGGACTAGTAAAGGAAGGGCCCAGTACTTC.

The CDR3 bases are TGTGCCAGCAGCTTAGATCTAACAGATACGCAGTATTTT. Its protein is CASSLDLTDTQYF. J is TRBJ2-3 and V is TRBV11-3; the D is unclear. The CDR3 totals 13 residues. V lost 0 bases to trimming and J lost 3 bases, with 4 bases between them. The germline gives CDR1 SGHNT, CDR2 YENEEA. Together with reference TRBV11-3 and TRBJ2-3, the CDR3 gives the full variable domain: EAGVVQSPRYKIIEKKQPVAFWCNPISGHNTLYWYLQNLGQGPELLIRYENEEAVDDSQLPKDRFSAERLKGVDSTLKIQPAELGDSAVYLCASSLDLTDTQYFGPGTRLTVL.

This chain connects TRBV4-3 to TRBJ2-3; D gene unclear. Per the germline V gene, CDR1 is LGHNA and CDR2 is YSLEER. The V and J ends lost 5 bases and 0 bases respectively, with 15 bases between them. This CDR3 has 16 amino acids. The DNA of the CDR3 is TGCGCCAGCAGCGAGGAAAGCGTAGATAGCACAGATACGCAGTATTTT. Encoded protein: CASSEESVDSTDTQYF.

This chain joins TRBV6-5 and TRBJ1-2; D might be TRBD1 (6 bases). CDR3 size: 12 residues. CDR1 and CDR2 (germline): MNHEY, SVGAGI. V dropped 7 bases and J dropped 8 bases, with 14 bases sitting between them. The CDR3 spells CASKAGEFGYTF. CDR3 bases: TGTGCCAGCAAGGCAGGGGAATTCGGCTACACCTTC.

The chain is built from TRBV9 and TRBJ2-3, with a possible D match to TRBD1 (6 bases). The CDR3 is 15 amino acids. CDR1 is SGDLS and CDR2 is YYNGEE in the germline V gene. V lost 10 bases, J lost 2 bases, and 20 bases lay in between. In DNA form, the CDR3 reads TGTGCCCCTCCCACCCCGGGACACATCACAGATACGCAGTATTTT. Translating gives CAPPTPGHITDTQYF.

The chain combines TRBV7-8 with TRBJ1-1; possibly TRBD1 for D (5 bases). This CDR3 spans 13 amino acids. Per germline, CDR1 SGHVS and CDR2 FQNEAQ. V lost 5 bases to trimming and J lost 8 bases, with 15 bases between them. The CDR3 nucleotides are TGTGCCAGCAGCGGCGAAGGGGTCCCAGAAGCTTTCTTT. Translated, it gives CASSGEGVPEAFF. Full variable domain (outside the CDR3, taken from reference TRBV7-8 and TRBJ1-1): GAGVSQSPRYKVAKRGQDVALRCDPISGHVSLFWYQQALGQGPEFLTYFQNEAQLDKSGLPSDRFFAERPEGSVSTLKIQRTQQEDSAVYLCASSGEGVPEAFFGQGTRLTVV.

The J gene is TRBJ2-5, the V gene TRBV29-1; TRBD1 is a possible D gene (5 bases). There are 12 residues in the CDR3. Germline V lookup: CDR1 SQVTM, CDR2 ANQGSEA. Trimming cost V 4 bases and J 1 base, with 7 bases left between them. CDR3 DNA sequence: TGCAGCGTTGGACAGCTCCAAGAGACCCAGTACTTC. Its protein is CSVGQLQETQYF.

As DNA, the CDR3 is TGTGCCAGCAGTTACTTTGGTCGGGGAAGGCGGGGAGAGCAGTACTTC. Residues: CASSYFGRGRRGEQYF. The rearrangement uses TRBV6-5 and TRBJ2-7; a possible D gene is TRBD2 (6 bases). The CDR3 totals 16 residues. From germline, CDR1 is MNHEY and CDR2 SVGAGI. V dropped 1 base and J dropped 7 bases, with 20 bases sitting between them.